These 27 T cell receptor beta chains came from one sample sequenced in a study of neoadjuvant nivolumab and ipilimumab in lung cancer. TCRdb's table, derived via immunoSEQ multiplex PCR, lists solely in-frame clones and lacks some. The table records about 33,000 clones, about 92% of them present only once. This specimen was peripheral blood, taken after neoadjuvant nivolumab, alone or with ipilimumab, at or shortly before surgery. These receptors came from an adult with non-small cell lung cancer.

The chain is built from TRBV5-4 and TRBJ2-2; 9 nucleotides agree with TRBD1. The CDR3 is 16 residues long. Germline trimming cut 4 bases from V and 5 bases from J; bases unmatched to any gene: 9. Germline V lookup: CDR1 SGHNT, CDR2 YYREEE (reference sequence). CDR3: CASSSRRTGVTGELFF. DNA of the CDR3: TGTGCCAGCAGCAGCAGGCGGACAGGGGTTACCGGGGAGCTGTTTTTT.

V gene TRBV5-1 combines with J gene TRBJ1-2; 11 nucleotides align to TRBD1. Trimming removed 0 bases from V and 7 bases from J; junction bases left unmatched: 5. The germline CDR1 and CDR2 sequences are SGHRS and YFSETQ. This CDR3 has 15 amino acids. CDR3: CASSLGDRGIGGYTF. The CDR3 bases are TGCGCCAGCAGCTTGGGGGACAGGGGGATCGGTGGCTACACCTTC.

J is TRBJ1-2 and V is TRBV5-4; the D gene is possibly TRBD1 (5 bases). Trimming left V 2 bases short and J 4 bases short, with 15 bases between. Germline V lookup: CDR1 SGHNT, CDR2 YYREEE (reference sequence). The CDR3 sequence is 15 residues long. Here the CDR3 reads CASSLSWGATYGYTF. In DNA, the CDR3 is TGTGCCAGCAGCTTATCTTGGGGCGCAACCTATGGCTACACCTTC.

V and J are TRBV7-2 and TRBJ2-5; 13 bases align to TRBD2. The ends lost 5 bases at V and 5 bases at J; junction bases unmatched: 8. The germline V gene encodes CDR1 SGHTA and CDR2 FQGNSA. The length of the CDR3 is 16 residues. The CDR3 sequence is CASSLGLAGVGETQYF. The CDR3 DNA reads TGTGCCAGCAGCCTTGGACTAGCGGGAGTGGGGGAGACCCAGTACTTC. The whole variable domain, remainder taken from reference TRBV7-2 and TRBJ2-5, is GAGVSQSPSNKVTEKGKDVELRCDPISGHTALYWYRQSLGQGLEFLIYFQGNSAPDKSGLPSDRFSAERTGGSVSTLTIQRTQQEDSAVYLCASSLGLAGVGETQYFGPGTRLLVL.

The rearrangement links TRBV15 to TRBJ2-3, with 11 nucleotides matching TRBD2. V was pared by 1 base and J by 2 bases, with 8 bases of the junction left unmatched. The germline V gene encodes CDR1 LNHNV and CDR2 YYDKDF (reference sequence). CDR3 length equals 18 residues. CDR3 nucleotides: TGTGCCACCAGCAGAGGTAGCGGGAGGGCCATGCCCACAGATACGCAGTATTTT. Its translation: CATSRGSGRAMPTDTQYF.

The chain's CDR3 is CASSIDHNNQPQHF. CDR3 in DNA: TGTGCCAGCAGCATCGACCACAACAATCAGCCCCAGCATTTT. V gene TRBV11-2 combines with J gene TRBJ1-5; D not resolved. The V gene lost 5 bases and the J gene lost 3 bases, with 11 bases spanning the gap. The CDR3 is made up of 14 amino acids. The germline gives CDR1 SGHAT, CDR2 FQNNGV.

V is TRBV28 and J is TRBJ2-5; the match to TRBD2 covers 8 bases. CDR3 size: 15 residues. With V trimmed by 4 bases and J by 2 bases, 6 bases remained unmatched. Germline values: CDR1 MDHEN, CDR2 SYDVKM. CDR3 bases: TGTGCCAGCAGTTCCCCCGGGGGGGGGCAAGAGACCCAGTACTTC. Protein sequence: CASSSPGGGQETQYF.

The chain joins TRBV28 to TRBJ1-5, with no clear D. The V and J ends lost 5 bases and 3 bases respectively, with 11 bases between them. Per germline, CDR1 MDHEN and CDR2 SYDVKM. This CDR3 comprises 14 residues. CDR3 in amino acids: CASSEVPNNQPQHF. The CDR3 bases are TGTGCCAGCAGTGAGGTCCCTAACAATCAGCCCCAGCATTTT.

The genes are TRBV29-1 and TRBJ1-1; 8 positions match TRBD1. Germline loops: CDR1 SQVTM, CDR2 ANQGSEA. The length of the CDR3 is 13 residues. The V segment lost 6 bases and the J segment 6 bases; nucleotides outside the gene matches: 9. The DNA of the CDR3 is TGCAGCGTCAGACAGGGGAGAAGGGCTGAAGCTTTCTTT. Protein sequence: CSVRQGRRAEAFF.

The chain joins TRBV7-8 to TRBJ2-1; 12 bases align to TRBD2. The CDR3 sequence is 17 residues long. V lost 6 bases and J lost 8; bases outside the gene matches: 14. Germline loops: CDR1 SGHVS, CDR2 FQNEAQ. CDR3 residues: CASSSGRRSSGRDEQFF. The CDR3 DNA reads as TGTGCCAGCAGTTCCGGGAGGCGGTCTAGCGGGAGGGATGAGCAGTTCTTC.

The chain links TRBV7-9 to TRBJ2-1, with a tentative D call TRBD2 (6 bases). The CDR3 length is 13 residues. Germline values: CDR1 SEHNR, CDR2 FQNEAQ (reference sequence). Deletions cut 6 bases from V and 9 bases from J, with 15 bases between. CDR3 amino acids: CASSRGGGFEQFF. The CDR3 coding sequence is TGTGCCAGCAGTCGCGGTGGAGGGTTTGAGCAGTTCTTC.

The rearrangement links TRBV19 to TRBJ1-5; D gene unclear. Germline V lookup: CDR1 LNHDA, CDR2 SQIVND (reference sequence). The CDR3 has 13 residues. V lost 6 bases and J lost 2, with 8 bases in between. The CDR3 coding sequence is TGTGCCAGTAGCCACACAGGCAATCAGCCCCAGCATTTT. It translates to CASSHTGNQPQHF.

The V call is TRBV10-3, the J call TRBJ1-1; TRBD1 agrees at 9 bases. The CDR3 consists of 15 residues. CDR1 and CDR2 (germline): ENHRY, SYGVKD. Trimming cost V 4 bases and J 5 bases; bases outside gene matches: 8. As DNA, the CDR3 is TGTGCCATCAGTGGGGGCGACAGGGGGGATACTGAAGCTTTCTTT. Its translation is CAISGGDRGDTEAFF.

The V call is TRBV9, the J call TRBJ2-7; 13 positions match TRBD2. There are 15 residues in the CDR3. The germline V gene encodes CDR1 SGDLS and CDR2 YYNGEE. With V trimmed by 2 bases and J by 3 bases, 2 bases remained unmatched. The CDR3 nucleotides read TGTGCCAGCAGCGTGGGGACTAGCGGGAACTACGAGCAGTACTTC. It is translated as CASSVGTSGNYEQYF. Variable domain in full (rest from reference TRBV9 and TRBJ2-7): DSGVTQTPKHLITATGQRVTLRCSPRSGDLSVYWYQQSLDQGLQFLIQYYNGEERAKGNILERFSAQQFPDLHSELNLSSLELGDSALYFCASSVGTSGNYEQYFGPGTRLTVT.

The V call is TRBV9, the J call TRBJ2-1, with 8 bases identical to TRBD2. V shed 0 bases, J shed 0 bases, and the junction held 2 bases outside the gene matches. This CDR3 spans 16 amino acids. Germline CDR1 and CDR2: SGDLS and YYNGEE. In nucleotides, the CDR3 is TGTGCCAGCAGCGTAGTAAGCGGGAGCTCCTACAATGAGCAGTTCTTC. Encoded protein: CASSVVSGSSYNEQFF.

The chain's CDR3 is CASSFSLAGGQEDTQYF. The CDR3 region has the DNA TGCGCCAGCAGCTTTTCCCTAGCGGGAGGCCAGGAAGATACGCAGTATTTT. V and J are TRBV5-1 and TRBJ2-3; 11 bases are shared with TRBD2. Germline values: CDR1 SGHRS, CDR2 YFSETQ. The CDR3 extends over 17 amino acids. With V trimmed by 2 bases and J by 5 bases, 10 bases remained unmatched.

The V and J genes are TRBV5-1 and TRBJ1-5, with a possible D match to TRBD1 (5 bases). CDR1 SGHRS and CDR2 YFSETQ come from the germline V gene. This CDR3 is built from 15 residues. The V end lost 1 base, the J end lost 0 bases, and 8 bases lay between the germline ends. The CDR3 DNA sequence: TGCGCCAGCAGCTTGTGGGGGGATAGCAATCAGCCCCAGCATTTT. Translation gives CASSLWGDSNQPQHF.

The rearrangement joins TRBV28 to TRBJ2-7; 12 bases are shared with TRBD1. After removal of 6 bases from V and 7 bases from J, the junction contained 4 bases not matched to a gene. The CDR3 runs 13 residues. The V gene's germline CDR1 is MDHEN and CDR2 SYDVKM. CDR3 in amino acids: CASRGTGGREQYF. CDR3 sequence (DNA): TGTGCCAGCAGAGGGACAGGGGGCAGGGAGCAGTACTTC.

The chain uses TRBV9 and TRBJ1-2; the D gene is possibly TRBD1 (5 bases). The V gene lost 3 bases and the J gene lost 4 bases, with 19 bases spanning the gap. In germline, CDR1 is SGDLS, CDR2 YYNGEE. The CDR3 loop spans 16 amino acids. The chain's CDR3 is CASSASRLGLSYGYTF. The CDR3 nucleotides read TGTGCCAGCAGCGCCTCACGTCTGGGGCTCAGCTATGGCTACACCTTC.

The rearrangement links TRBV5-6 to TRBJ1-1, with D hard to call. Trimming left V 2 bases short and J 1 base short, with 6 bases between. Germline V gives CDR1 SGHDT, CDR2 YYEEEE. The CDR3 is 13 residues long. The CDR3 protein is CASSFGGNTEAFF. The CDR3 DNA follows: TGTGCCAGCAGCTTCGGTGGGAACACTGAAGCTTTCTTT.

The chain is built from TRBV5-4 and TRBJ2-1; 7 nucleotides agree with TRBD2. Germline V gene data show CDR1 as SGHNT and CDR2 as YYREEE (reference sequence). This CDR3 comprises 16 residues. Trimming cost V 3 bases and J 4 bases; bases outside gene matches: 10. The DNA for the CDR3 is TGTGCCAGCAGCTCTTTTCGCGGGGGAGCATACAATGAGCAGTTCTTC. The encoded protein is CASSSFRGGAYNEQFF.

This chain uses TRBV11-2 with TRBJ2-5, with D unresolved. The CDR3 runs to 14 residues. Per the germline V gene, CDR1 is SGHAT and CDR2 is FQNNGV. Trimming stripped 5 bases from V and 0 bases from J, with 10 bases between. CDR3 nucleotide sequence: TGTGCCAGCAGCGTCACCATAAACCAAGAGACCCAGTACTTC. This codes for CASSVTINQETQYF.

The chain employs TRBV5-1 and TRBJ2-2; tentatively, D is TRBD1 or TRBD2 (5 bases each). CDR1 and CDR2 from the germline V gene are SGHRS and YFSETQ. The V end lost 1 base, the J end lost 1 base, and 8 bases lay between the germline ends. CDR3 length: 15 amino acids. This CDR3 is CASSLRDGNTGELFF. CDR3 nucleotides: TGCGCCAGCAGCTTGAGGGACGGGAACACCGGGGAGCTGTTTTTT.

The V gene is TRBV9, the J gene TRBJ2-2; tentatively, D is TRBD2 (5 bases). Germline V gene data show CDR1 as SGDLS and CDR2 as YYNGEE. V was shortened by 0 bases and J by 7 bases, with 13 bases between the two germline ends. The CDR3 contains 15 residues. The CDR3: CASSVESSTYGELFF. DNA for the CDR3: TGTGCCAGCAGCGTAGAGTCTAGCACTTACGGGGAGCTGTTTTTT.

This chain connects TRBV9 to TRBJ2-2, with 11 bases aligning to TRBD2. J gave up 6 bases and V 0 bases, and 4 bases lay outside the gene matches. Germline CDR1 reads SGDLS; CDR2 reads YYNGEE. The CDR3 has 16 residues. The CDR3 DNA reads TGTGCCAGCAGCGTAGGGTTAGCGGGAGGGTCCGGGGAGCTGTTTTTT. Protein: CASSVGLAGGSGELFF. The whole variable domain, remainder taken from reference TRBV9 and TRBJ2-2, is DSGVTQTPKHLITATGQRVTLRCSPRSGDLSVYWYQQSLDQGLQFLIQYYNGEERAKGNILERFSAQQFPDLHSELNLSSLELGDSALYFCASSVGLAGGSGELFFGEGSRLTVL.

This clone came up once. The rearrangement uses TRBV5-1 and TRBJ2-6; D might be TRBD1 or TRBD2, each matching 5 bases. Looked up from germline, CDR1 is SGHRS and CDR2 is YFSETQ. V shed 0 bases and J shed 2 bases, with 6 bases lying between them. The CDR3 is made up of 15 amino acids. The CDR3 sequence is CASSLVGAGANVLTF. Written as DNA, the CDR3 is TGCGCCAGCAGCTTGGTGGGGGCTGGGGCCAACGTCCTGACTTTC.

This sequence joins TRBV11-2 and TRBJ1-1; 10 nucleotides line up with TRBD1. The V gene's germline CDR1 is SGHAT and CDR2 FQNNGV. The CDR3 extends over 14 amino acids. J gave up 10 bases and V 5 bases, and 10 bases lay outside the gene matches. The CDR3 DNA reads TGTGCCAGCAGCCACGTTCGGGACAGGGGTGTAGCTTTCTTT. This encodes CASSHVRDRGVAFF.